This T cell receptor beta chain was sequenced during a study of blood T cells in healthy people across ages. Overall study results and limits: From one million sequenced T cells, diversity estimates were lower bounds.

This clonotype turned up a few times. No antigen is known for it. The CDR3 extends over 13 amino acids. With 1 base removed from V and 6 bases from J, the gap between germline ends came to 9 bases. The V gene's germline CDR1 is MNHNS and CDR2 SASEGT. Together with a sample-barcoded 5' primer, a J-beta primer mix was included in a second PCR lasting about 7 to 11 cycles. The template-switch adaptor was a 5' adaptor with 12 random nucleotides. It tagged each cDNA molecule. TCRdb recomputed calls from the 5' RACE reads with MiXCR, one row per CDR3 protein. The sample contains approximately 800,000 distinct CDR3 sequences, roughly 35% of which appear only once.

Sequencing was done on a sample of blood. This clonotype was sampled from a man younger than 35 in good health. The V gene is TRBV6-1, the J gene TRBJ1-2; no definite D call. CDR3 DNA sequence: TGTGCCAGCAGTGAAGGGGTAGAGGATGGCTACACCTTC. It is translated as CASSEGVEDGYTF.